This T cell receptor beta chain was identified in a study of CD8 T cells in ankylosing spondylitis. TCRdb fed the 5' RACE reads into MiXCR, producing one record per CDR3 protein. Of a few hundred thousand distinct CDR3 sequences in the sample, around 11% were seen once. V was clipped by 8 bases and J by 7 bases; unmatched bases: 13. Germline V gives CDR1 SQVTM, CDR2 ANQGSEA. The CDR3 loop spans 13 amino acids. This clonotype was found a few times. Sequencing used blood, either unsorted or a sorted T cell fraction (not recorded which). This receptor was taken from a male donor with ankylosing spondylitis or in good health (not recorded which). The chain employs TRBV29-1 and TRBJ1-2; 7 bases align to TRBD1. CDR3 DNA sequence: TGCAGCTTTCTCGCGGAGGGGGCGGGTGGCTACACCTTC. This codes for CSFLAEGAGGYTF.